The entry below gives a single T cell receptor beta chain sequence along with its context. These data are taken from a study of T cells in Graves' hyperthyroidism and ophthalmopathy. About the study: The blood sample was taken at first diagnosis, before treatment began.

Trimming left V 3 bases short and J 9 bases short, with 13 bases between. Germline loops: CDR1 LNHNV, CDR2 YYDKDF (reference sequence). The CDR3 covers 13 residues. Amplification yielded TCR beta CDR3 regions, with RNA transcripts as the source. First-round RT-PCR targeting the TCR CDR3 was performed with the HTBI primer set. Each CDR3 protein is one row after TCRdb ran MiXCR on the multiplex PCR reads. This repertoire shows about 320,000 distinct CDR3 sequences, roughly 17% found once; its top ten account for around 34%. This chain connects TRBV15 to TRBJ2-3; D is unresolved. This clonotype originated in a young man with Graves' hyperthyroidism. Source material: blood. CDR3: CATSSTFDGTQYF. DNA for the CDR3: TGTGCCACCAGCAGCACCTTTGATGGCACGCAGTATTTT.